A single sample gave rise to the 30 T cell receptor beta chains below, sequenced in a study of blood T cell repertoires in COVID-19. Produced via immunoSEQ multiplex PCR; TCRdb's table is partial and in-frame only. The data contain 100,000 to 150,000 clones, about 85% of them singletons. Sequenced sample: peripheral blood. Receptor source: a man in his 60s with acute or convalescent COVID-19.

The CDR3 protein is CASSPTGQNTEAFF. As DNA, the CDR3 is TGTGCCAGCAGCCCGACGGGTCAGAACACTGAAGCTTTCTTT. The J gene is TRBJ1-1, the V gene TRBV9; D is ambiguous. Trimming left V 4 bases short and J 1 base short, with 11 bases between. CDR1 is SGDLS, CDR2 YYNGEE, per germline. This CDR3 comprises 14 residues.

This clone was observed a single time. J is TRBJ2-3 and V is TRBV5-4; TRBD2 matches at 13 bases. After removal of 4 bases from V and 5 bases from J, the junction contained 10 bases not matched to a gene. Per the germline V gene, CDR1 is SGHNT and CDR2 is YYREEE (reference sequence). There are 17 residues in the CDR3. This chain's CDR3 is CASSLDRTSGSLDTQYF. CDR3 sequence (DNA): TGTGCCAGCAGCCTAGATCGGACTAGCGGGAGTTTAGATACGCAGTATTTT.

The J gene is TRBJ2-7, the V gene TRBV28, with a weak D call TRBD2 (5 bases). The CDR3 runs to 14 residues. The germline gives CDR1 MDHEN, CDR2 SYDVKM. V lost 6 bases, J lost 6 bases, and 18 bases lay in between. CDR3 in amino acids: CASSPGRAAAEQYF. CDR3 in DNA: TGTGCCAGCAGCCCCGGACGGGCAGCGGCCGAGCAGTACTTC.

The rearrangement joins TRBV5-1 to TRBJ1-2; D remains ambiguous. Trimming took off 0 bases at V and 4 bases at J, with 7 bases between the two ends. CDR3 length equals 13 residues. The germline V gene has CDR1 SGHRS and CDR2 YFSETQ. The CDR3 region is CASSLGAAYGYTF. The CDR3 DNA reads TGCGCCAGCAGCTTGGGGGCAGCCTATGGCTACACCTTC.

V usage is TRBV2 and J usage is TRBJ2-2; 9 bases are shared with TRBD1. The CDR3 loop spans 14 amino acids. Unmatched junction bases numbered 5, after V lost 6 bases and J lost 6 bases. CDR1 is SNHLY and CDR2 is FYNNEI in the germline V gene. The CDR3 region is CASSGTGIAGELFF. The DNA of the CDR3 is TGTGCCAGCAGCGGGACAGGGATCGCCGGGGAGCTGTTTTTT.

The rearrangement links TRBV28 to TRBJ2-3; D is possibly TRBD1 (6 bases). Trimming shortened V by 6 bases and J by 2 bases, and 18 bases separated the two germline ends. This CDR3 has 16 residues. From germline, CDR1 is MDHEN and CDR2 SYDVKM. CDR3 sequence reads: CASRPWGHNFTDTQYF. CDR3 coding DNA: TGTGCCAGCAGACCCTGGGGACATAATTTCACAGATACGCAGTATTTT.

This clone was counted once. V and J are TRBV6-5 and TRBJ1-5, with 7 nucleotides matching TRBD1. V was clipped by 5 bases and J by 3 bases; unmatched bases: 4. Germline CDR1 reads MNHEY; CDR2 reads SVGAGI. The CDR3 runs to 14 residues. For the CDR3, the DNA is TGTGCCAGCAGTCGGGACAGCTTCAATCAGCCCCAGCATTTT. As protein: CASSRDSFNQPQHF.

The V gene is TRBV15, the J gene TRBJ2-5; the D is unclear. This CDR3 is built from 14 residues. Per the germline V gene, CDR1 is LNHNV and CDR2 is YYDKDF (reference sequence). V was clipped by 0 bases and J by 1 base, with 6 bases between them. CDR3 nucleotides: TGTGCCACCAGCAGAGACACTTCCCAAGAGACCCAGTACTTC. Translated: CATSRDTSQETQYF.

The rearrangement uses TRBV29-1 and TRBJ2-7; TRBD1 agrees at 9 bases. CDR3 size: 13 residues. Germline CDR1 reads SQVTM; CDR2 reads ANQGSEA. With V trimmed by 6 bases and J by 0 bases, 3 bases remained unmatched. Here the CDR3 reads CSVGTGSSYEQYF. CDR3 DNA sequence: TGCAGCGTCGGGACAGGGAGCTCCTACGAGCAGTACTTC.

Only one count was recorded for this clone. V and J are TRBV11-2 and TRBJ2-2; 7 bases agree with TRBD2. Unmatched junction bases numbered 11, after V lost 2 bases and J lost 5 bases. The CDR3 totals 17 residues. The germline V gene has CDR1 SGHAT and CDR2 FQNNGV. The CDR3 region is CASSLIGGSLRTGELFF. CDR3 in DNA: TGTGCCAGCAGCTTAATAGGCGGGAGTTTGAGGACCGGGGAGCTGTTTTTT.

The V and J genes are TRBV18 and TRBJ1-2, with unresolved D. V was pared by 5 bases and J by 1 base, with 11 bases between. The germline CDR1 and CDR2 sequences are KGHSH and LQKENI. This CDR3 has 14 residues. CDR3 amino acids: CASSAGRDNYGYTF. Here the CDR3 DNA reads TGTGCCAGCTCAGCAGGCCGGGATAACTATGGCTACACCTTC.

The chain couples TRBV14 to TRBJ2-1; TRBD2 might be the D (5 bases). V shed 1 base and J shed 0 bases, with 13 bases lying between them. CDR1 and CDR2 (germline): SGHDN, FVKESK. There are 17 residues in the CDR3. The DNA of the CDR3 is TGTGCCAGCAGCCAAGTCCGGGGAACCAGCTCCTACAATGAGCAGTTCTTC. Its protein product is CASSQVRGTSSYNEQFF. The full variable domain, rest sourced from reference TRBV14 and TRBJ2-1, is EAGVTQFPSHSVIEKGQTVTLRCDPISGHDNLYWYRRVMGKEIKFLLHFVKESKQDESGMPNNRFLAERTGGTYSTLKVQPAELEDSGVYFCASSQVRGTSSYNEQFFGPGTRLTVL.

A single count supports this clone. The chain links TRBV9 to TRBJ2-7, with TRBD2 matching 10 bases. J lost 2 bases, V lost 0 bases, and 5 bases had no gene match. CDR1 and CDR2 (germline): SGDLS, YYNGEE. This CDR3 is built from 16 residues. CDR3 nucleotide sequence: TGTGCCAGCAGCGTAGGAAGCGGGAGGGTAGCCTACGAGCAGTACTTC. Protein product: CASSVGSGRVAYEQYF.

The chain uses TRBV7-2 and TRBJ1-2; TRBD1 is a possible D gene (6 bases). Germline V gene sequence: CDR1 SGHTA, CDR2 FQGNSA. The CDR3 length is 16 residues. V was pared by 0 bases and J by 3 bases, with 14 bases between. The CDR3 nucleotides read TGTGCCAGCAGCTTAGCACCGCGGGGGCGCTACTATGGCTACACCTTC. Translation gives CASSLAPRGRYYGYTF.

This clone was counted ten times or more. The chain couples TRBV9 to TRBJ2-5; the match to TRBD2 covers 14 bases. Germline values: CDR1 SGDLS, CDR2 YYNGEE. The V segment lost 4 bases and the J segment 9 bases; nucleotides outside the gene matches: 11. The CDR3 is 16 amino acids. CDR3 loop: CASSPSIQTSGRAQYF. DNA of the CDR3: TGTGCCAGCAGCCCTTCGATTCAGACTAGCGGGAGGGCCCAGTACTTC.

This chain links TRBV6-5 with TRBJ1-6; 7 bases are shared with TRBD1. The germline gives CDR1 MNHEY, CDR2 SVGAGI. The junction had 10 bases not matched to a gene; V was cut back by 4 bases and J by 19 bases. The CDR3 extends over 12 amino acids. CDR3 sequence reads: CASSSLAGTAHF. CDR3 nucleotide sequence: TGTGCCAGCAGTTCACTCGCGGGGACAGCTCACTTT.

This clone was found a few times. The chain is built from TRBV18 and TRBJ2-7; 11 bases are a match to TRBD2. CDR3 length: 15 amino acids. V lost 0 bases and J lost 6; bases outside the gene matches: 4. Germline V CDR1 and CDR2: KGHSH, LQKENI. CDR3 nucleotides: TGTGCCAGCTCACCACCTAGCGGGAGGGCCGGCGAGCAGTACTTC. Protein sequence: CASSPPSGRAGEQYF.

The genes are TRBV7-9 and TRBJ1-5; D is ambiguous. This CDR3 region has 13 residues. The germline gives CDR1 SEHNR, CDR2 FQNEAQ (reference sequence). With 2 bases removed from V and 7 bases from J, the gap between germline ends came to 9 bases. DNA of the CDR3: TGTGCCAGCAGCTTAATGGGAGGGCAGCCCCAGCATTTT. Protein product: CASSLMGGQPQHF.

This sequence joins TRBV24-1 and TRBJ2-3, with D possibly TRBD1 on 5 matching bases. This CDR3 contains 16 residues. The germline gives CDR1 KGHDR, CDR2 SFDVKD. V gave up 4 bases and J gave up 0 bases, with 13 bases separating them. In nucleotides, the CDR3 is TGTGCCACCAGTGACAGGGCCATGGGTAGCACAGATACGCAGTATTTT. Translated: CATSDRAMGSTDTQYF.

The chain has TRBV7-6 and TRBJ1-1; 7 bases fit TRBD1. The germline V gene has CDR1 SGHVS and CDR2 FNYEAQ. CDR3 length equals 16 residues. The V and J ends lost 1 base and 3 bases, in that order; junction bases with no gene match: 8. CDR3: CASSLEGGRGYTEAFF. CDR3 DNA sequence: TGTGCCAGCAGCTTAGAGGGCGGCAGGGGGTACACTGAAGCTTTCTTT.

V gene TRBV24-1 combines with J gene TRBJ2-5; the D gene is possibly TRBD1 (5 bases). This CDR3 is 15 amino acids long. Trimming cost V 3 bases and J 2 bases, with 12 bases left between them. From germline, CDR1 is KGHDR and CDR2 SFDVKD. The DNA for the CDR3 is TGTGCCACCAGTGATCCCGGTAGGGGTCAAGAGACCCAGTACTTC. Its translation is CATSDPGRGQETQYF.

The CDR3 sequence is CASSLLPSRGAGQDGAKNIQYF. The CDR3 DNA sequence: TGCGCCAGCAGCTTGCTCCCCTCCCGGGGGGCGGGACAGGATGGAGCCAAAAACATTCAGTACTTC. This chain connects TRBV5-1 to TRBJ2-4, with TRBD1 as a possible D gene (8 bases). Germline V gene data show CDR1 as SGHRS and CDR2 as YFSETQ. V lost 1 base, J lost 0 bases, and 29 bases lay in between. This CDR3 has 22 amino acids.

This clone appeared once. This chain links TRBV11-2 with TRBJ2-5, with 7 bases that match TRBD2. The CDR3 is 15 residues long. J gave up 4 bases and V 2 bases, and 7 bases lay outside the gene matches. Germline V lookup: CDR1 SGHAT, CDR2 FQNNGV. The chain's CDR3 is CASSLLAVSGETQYF. In DNA, the CDR3 is TGTGCCAGCAGCTTACTAGCGGTCTCGGGAGAGACCCAGTACTTC.

The chain uses TRBV19 and TRBJ1-6; TRBD1 matches at 7 bases. The germline V gene has CDR1 LNHDA and CDR2 SQIVND (reference sequence). J was trimmed by 5 bases and V by 8 bases; bases with no gene match: 6. The CDR3 length is 14 residues. The CDR3 DNA is TGTGCCAGTGTGGGGACAGCCAATAATTCACCCCTCCACTTT. Translated: CASVGTANNSPLHF. Supplemented by reference TRBV19 and TRBJ1-6, the full variable domain reads DGGITQSPKYLFRKEGQNVTLSCEQNLNHDAMYWYRQDPGQGLRLIYYSQIVNDFQKGDIAEGYSVSREKKESFPLTVTSAQKNPTAFYLCASVGTANNSPLHFGNGTRLTVT.

In this sample, this clone turned up once. This chain connects TRBV7-9 to TRBJ1-4; D is unresolved. The length of the CDR3 is 12 residues. The germline CDR1 and CDR2 sequences are SEHNR and FQNEAQ (reference sequence). The ends were cut back, 3 bases at V and 6 bases at J, with 5 bases in the middle. The CDR3 DNA reads as TGTGCCAGCAGCTTTCAGGATGAAAAACTGTTTTTT. This codes for CASSFQDEKLFF.

The rearrangement joins TRBV30 to TRBJ1-1; D possibly corresponds to TRBD1 (5 bases). CDR3 length: 11 residues. Germline CDR1 reads GTSNPN; CDR2 reads SVGIG (reference sequence). With 5 bases removed from V and 5 bases from J, the gap between germline ends came to 9 bases. CDR3 amino acids: CAWWGETEAFF. Here the CDR3 DNA reads TGTGCCTGGTGGGGGGAAACTGAAGCTTTCTTT.

This clone has just one count. The rearrangement links TRBV9 to TRBJ1-1; D possibly corresponds to TRBD1 (6 bases). Germline CDR1 and CDR2: SGDLS and YYNGEE. V was pared by 4 bases and J by 1 base, with 14 bases between. CDR3 length: 15 residues. CDR3 region: CASSTPTGKNTEAFF. The CDR3 nucleotides read TGTGCCAGCAGCACCCCGACAGGCAAGAACACTGAAGCTTTCTTT.

This clone occurred once. The V gene is TRBV5-1, the J gene TRBJ2-2, with TRBD2 identical over 9 bases. Germline V gene sequence: CDR1 SGHRS, CDR2 YFSETQ. The CDR3 is 17 amino acids. J lost 2 bases, V lost 0 bases, and 5 bases had no gene match. The DNA of the CDR3 is TGCGCCAGCAGCTTGGTAGCGGGAGTTAGTAACACCGGGGAGCTGTTTTTT. Translating gives CASSLVAGVSNTGELFF.

The J gene is TRBJ2-5, the V gene TRBV25-1, with D possibly matching TRBD1 (5 bases). The CDR3 has 15 residues. The germline V gene has CDR1 MGHDK and CDR2 SYGVNS. V was clipped by 3 bases and J by 1 base, with 12 bases between them. The CDR3 reads CASSEGRRFQETQYF. The DNA for the CDR3 is TGTGCCAGCAGTGAGGGGCGTCGGTTCCAAGAGACCCAGTACTTC.

The chain joins TRBV19 to TRBJ1-2, with 7 bases that match TRBD1. The V and J ends lost 5 bases and 4 bases, in that order; junction bases with no gene match: 22. The CDR3 covers 19 residues. Germline V gene sequence: CDR1 LNHDA, CDR2 SQIVND (reference sequence). In DNA form, the CDR3 reads TGTGCCAGTAGTCTCCCGAGGGGGACAGTAAGTCCCAGAGGCTATGGCTACACCTTC. Encoded protein: CASSLPRGTVSPRGYGYTF.